This T cell receptor (beta chain) appears in the sequencing data of a study of blood T cells in healthy people across ages. Study-wide results and limits: The percentage of naive T cells correlated strongly with TCR beta diversity.

The V end lost 4 bases, the J end lost 2 bases, and 11 bases lay between the germline ends. This CDR3 contains 13 residues. CDR1 is SQVTM, CDR2 ANQGSEA, per germline. A second PCR of roughly 6 to 12 cycles used a sample-barcoded 5' primer and a J-beta primer mix. All samples yielded 3 million or more CDR3-containing paired-end reads. MiXCR was run by TCRdb on the 5' RACE reads, yielding one entry per CDR3 protein. The table has about 1 million distinct CDR3 sequences, less than 50% seen once. This clonotype was counted a few times. Its specificity is not known. The sequenced sample was blood. V usage is TRBV29-1 and J usage is TRBJ1-2, with D unclear. This TCR was recovered from a woman between 55 and 75 years old in good health. CDR3 DNA: TGCAGCGTTGTAGAGGCAAAGAACTATGGCTACACCTTC. Its translation is CSVVEAKNYGYTF. The full variable domain, with the rest looked up from reference TRBV29-1 and TRBJ1-2, is SAVISQKPSRDICQRGTSLTIQCQVDSQVTMMFWYRQQPGQSLTLIATANQGSEATYESGFVIDKFPISRPNLTFSTLTVSNMSPEDSSIYLCSVVEAKNYGYTFGSGTRLTVV.